This is a list of T cell receptor beta chains from one sample in a study of regulatory T cells in long-lasting Graves disease. MiXCR was run by TCRdb on the multiplex PCR reads, yielding one entry per CDR3 protein. The table records roughly 500,000 distinct CDR3 sequences, 14% of them present only once. A further study also used this sample, focusing on T cells in Graves' hyperthyroidism and ophthalmopathy.

The specimen comprised peripheral blood mononuclear cells (PBMCs), sampled at new diagnosis, from a patient treated with antithyroid drugs. These receptors all stem from a woman aged 50 to 60 with Graves disease. CDR3s include the opening cysteine and the closing phenylalanine or tryptophan. Each record gives: V gene, D gene, clone size, J gene, CDR3 DNA, CDR3 protein. A D gene is named only where the DNA matches it firmly. Clone size is shown for a subset of rows, as once, few, many or a class of expanded clone.

V gene: TRBV3-1
D gene: TRBD1
clone size: NA
J gene: TRBJ2-1
CDR3 DNA: TGTGCCAGCAGCCCCCGGGACAGTGGAGTTCCCTACAATGAGCAGTTCTTC
CDR3 protein: CASSPRDSGVPYNEQFF

V gene: TRBV11-2
D gene: NA
clone size: many
J gene: TRBJ2-2
CDR3 DNA: TGTGCCAGCAGCCCCATTGGAAACACCGGGGAGCTGTTTTTT
CDR3 protein: CASSPIGNTGELFF

V gene: TRBV18
D gene: NA
clone size: many
J gene: TRBJ1-2
CDR3 DNA: TGTGCCAGCTCACCACCGGAGGCAGGGAATGGCTACACCTTC
CDR3 protein: CASSPPEAGNGYTF

V gene: TRBV18
D gene: TRBD2
clone size: NA
J gene: TRBJ2-1
CDR3 DNA: TGTGCCAGCTCACGGCGGGAGGGCGGCGCTGCTCAGTTCTTC
CDR3 protein: CASSRREGGAAQFF

V gene: TRBV20-1
D gene: NA
clone size: NA
J gene: TRBJ2-3
CDR3 DNA: TGCAGCCCCGCCCGGGACACAGATACGCAGTATTTT
CDR3 protein: CSPARDTDTQYF

V gene: TRBV3-1
D gene: NA
clone size: few
J gene: TRBJ2-5
CDR3 DNA: TGTGCCAGCAGCCCCCCGTGGGGTAGCGGCCAAGAGACCCAGTACTTC
CDR3 protein: CASSPPWGSGQETQYF

V gene: TRBV28
D gene: NA
clone size: NA
J gene: TRBJ2-3
CDR3 DNA: TGTGCCAGCAGTCCACAGGGACTCCGAGCCACGCAGTATTTT
CDR3 protein: CASSPQGLRATQYF

V gene: TRBV5-1
D gene: NA
clone size: NA
J gene: TRBJ2-7
CDR3 DNA: TGCGCCAGCAGCTTGGCAGAGAGCTACGAGCAGTACTTC
CDR3 protein: CASSLAESYEQYF

V gene: TRBV20-1
D gene: TRBD1
clone size: few
J gene: TRBJ2-7
CDR3 DNA: TGCAGTGCTAGTGACAGGGGTCACTCCTACGAGCAGTACTTC
CDR3 protein: CSASDRGHSYEQYF

V gene: TRBV24-1
D gene: NA
clone size: few
J gene: TRBJ1-5
CDR3 DNA: TGTGCCACCAGTGATTTTTGGGATCAGCCCCAGCATTTT
CDR3 protein: CATSDFWDQPQHF